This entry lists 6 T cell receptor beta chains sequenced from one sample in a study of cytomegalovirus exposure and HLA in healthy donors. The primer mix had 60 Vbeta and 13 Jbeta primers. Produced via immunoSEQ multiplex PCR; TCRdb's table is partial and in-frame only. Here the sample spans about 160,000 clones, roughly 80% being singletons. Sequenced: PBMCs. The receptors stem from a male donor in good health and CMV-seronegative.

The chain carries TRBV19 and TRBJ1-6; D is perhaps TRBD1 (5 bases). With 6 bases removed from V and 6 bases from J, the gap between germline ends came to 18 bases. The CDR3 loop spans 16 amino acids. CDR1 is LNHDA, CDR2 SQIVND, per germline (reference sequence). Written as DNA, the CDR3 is TGTGCCAGTAGCCCCCGACCGGCGGGGGGTAATTCACCCCTCCACTTT. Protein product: CASSPRPAGGNSPLHF.

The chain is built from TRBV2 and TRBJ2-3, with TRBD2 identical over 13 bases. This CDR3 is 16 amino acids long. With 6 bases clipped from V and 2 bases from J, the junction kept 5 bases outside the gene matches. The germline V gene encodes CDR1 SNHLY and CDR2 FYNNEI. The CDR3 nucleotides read TGTGCCAGCAGCGGACTAGCGGGGGTGAACACAGATACGCAGTATTTT. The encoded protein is CASSGLAGVNTDTQYF.

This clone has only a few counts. The CDR3 loop is CASSATRGAHQPQHF. For the CDR3, the DNA is TGTGCCAGCAGCGCAACGCGCGGGGCCCATCAGCCCCAGCATTTT. This chain links TRBV7-2 with TRBJ1-5, with D possibly matching TRBD1 (5 bases). This CDR3 has 15 residues. V was trimmed by 5 bases and J by 5 bases, leaving 16 bases between them. Looked up from germline, CDR1 is SGHTA and CDR2 is FQGNSA.

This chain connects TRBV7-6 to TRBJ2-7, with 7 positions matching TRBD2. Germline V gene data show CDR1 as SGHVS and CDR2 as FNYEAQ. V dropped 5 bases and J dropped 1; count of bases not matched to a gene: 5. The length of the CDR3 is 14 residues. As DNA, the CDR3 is TGTGCCAGCAGCGAACTAGCGTTGTCCTACGAGCAGTACTTC. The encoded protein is CASSELALSYEQYF.

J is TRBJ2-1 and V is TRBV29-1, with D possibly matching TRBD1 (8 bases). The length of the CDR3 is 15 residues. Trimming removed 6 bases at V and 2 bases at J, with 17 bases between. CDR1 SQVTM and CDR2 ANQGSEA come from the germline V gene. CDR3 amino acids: CSVAFTGGAYNEQFF. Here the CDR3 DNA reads TGCAGCGTGGCCTTTACAGGGGGGGCCTACAATGAGCAGTTCTTC.

This CDR3 reads CASSSYRDRAYNEQFF. The CDR3 DNA follows: TGTGCCAGCAGCTCGTACCGGGACAGGGCCTACAATGAGCAGTTCTTC. The rearrangement links TRBV5-6 to TRBJ2-1; 9 bases are a match to TRBD1. Germline assignment: CDR1 SGHDT and CDR2 YYEEEE. The CDR3 totals 16 residues. After removal of 3 bases from V and 2 bases from J, the junction contained 6 bases not matched to a gene. Full variable domain (rest looked up from reference TRBV5-6 and TRBJ2-1): DAGVTQSPTHLIKTRGQQVTLRCSPKSGHDTVSWYQQALGQGPQFIFQYYEEEERQRGNFPDRFSGHQFPNYSSELNVNALLLGDSALYLCASSSYRDRAYNEQFFGPGTRLTVL.